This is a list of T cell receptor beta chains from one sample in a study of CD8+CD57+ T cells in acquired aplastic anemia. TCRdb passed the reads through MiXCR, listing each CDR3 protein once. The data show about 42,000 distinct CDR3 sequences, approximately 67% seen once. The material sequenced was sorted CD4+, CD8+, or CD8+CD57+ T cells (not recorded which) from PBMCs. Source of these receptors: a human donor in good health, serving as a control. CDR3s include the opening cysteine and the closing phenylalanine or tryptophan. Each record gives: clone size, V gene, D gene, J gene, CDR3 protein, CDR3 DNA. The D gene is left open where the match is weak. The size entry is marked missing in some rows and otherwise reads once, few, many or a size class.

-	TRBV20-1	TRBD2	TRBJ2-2	CGASNLRELSF	TGCGGTGCTAGCAACTTGCGGGAGCTGTCTTTT
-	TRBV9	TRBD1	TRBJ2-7	CTSSATGNEQYF	TGTACCAGCAGCGCGACAGGGAACGAGCAGTACTTC
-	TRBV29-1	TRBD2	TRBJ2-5	CIGTIDETQYF	TGCATCGGGACTATCGACGAGACCCAGTACTTC
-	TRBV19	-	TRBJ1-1	CATQWDTKLNTEAFF	TGTGCCACCCAGTGGGACACGAAATTGAACACTGAAGCTTTCTTT
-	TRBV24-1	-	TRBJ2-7	CATSRPGANEQYF	TGTGCCACCTCACGGCCAGGGGCCAACGAGCAGTACTTC
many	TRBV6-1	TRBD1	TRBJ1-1	CASSLDRGRPEAFF	TGTGCCAGCAGCCTGGACAGGGGCCGGCCTGAAGCTTTCTTT
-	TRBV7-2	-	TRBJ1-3	CASSSQGYGNTIYF	TGTGCCAGCAGTTCTCAGGGGTATGGAAACACCATATATTTT
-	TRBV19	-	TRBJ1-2	CASSTGQYANYGYTF	TGTGCCAGTAGTACCGGACAGTACGCTAACTATGGCTACACCTTC
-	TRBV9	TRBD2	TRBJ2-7	CASSSGGGAYEQYF	TGTGCCAGCAGCTCGGGCGGGGGAGCCTACGAGCAGTACTTC
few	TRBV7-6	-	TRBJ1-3	CASSLDGTTGNTIYF	TGTGCCAGCAGCTTAGATGGTACAACTGGAAACACCATATATTTT
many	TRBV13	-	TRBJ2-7	CASSANPGNPDSYEQYF	TGTGCCAGCAGCGCAAACCCAGGGAATCCCGACTCCTACGAGCAGTACTTC
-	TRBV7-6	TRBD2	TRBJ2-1	CASSLDAPSGGPSGNEQFF	TGTGCCAGCAGCTTAGACGCGCCTAGCGGGGGACCATCGGGGAATGAGCAGTTCTTC
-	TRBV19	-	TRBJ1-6	CATADYNSPLHF	TGTGCCACCGCGGACTATAATTCACCCCTCCACTTT
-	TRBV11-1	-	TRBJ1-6	CASSLSPGPGNSPLHF	TGTGCCAGCAGCTTATCTCCAGGGCCAGGAAATTCACCCCTCCACTTT
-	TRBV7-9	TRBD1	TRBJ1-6	CASSRTGGNSPLHF	TGTGCCAGCAGCCGCACAGGGGGGAATTCACCCCTCCACTTT
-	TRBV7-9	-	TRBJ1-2	CASSLLAEGYGYTF	TGTGCCAGCAGCCTACTTGCGGAAGGCTATGGCTACACCTTC
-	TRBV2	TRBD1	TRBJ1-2	CASSDSTGRLYGYTF	TGTGCCAGCAGTGATTCGACAGGGAGATTATATGGCTACACCTTC
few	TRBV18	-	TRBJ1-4	CASSPPPGSEKLFF	TGTGCCAGCTCACCACCCCCAGGCAGTGAAAAACTGTTTTTT
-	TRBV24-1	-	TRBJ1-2	CATSDFFATVPHYGYTF	TGTGCCACCAGTGACTTTTTCGCGACAGTACCTCATTATGGCTACACCTTC
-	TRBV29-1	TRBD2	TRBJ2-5	CSVVSSGSETQYF	TGCAGCGTTGTGTCTAGCGGGAGTGAGACCCAGTACTTC
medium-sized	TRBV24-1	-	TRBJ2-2	CATSDGETVNTGELFF	TGTGCCACCAGTGACGGCGAGACAGTGAACACCGGGGAGCTGTTTTTT
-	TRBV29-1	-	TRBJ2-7	CSVDDREGPYEQYF	TGCAGCGTTGACGACAGGGAGGGTCCCTACGAGCAGTACTTC
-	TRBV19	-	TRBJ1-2	CASSITLTGNYGYTF	TGTGCCAGTAGTATAACCCTAACAGGGAACTATGGCTACACCTTC
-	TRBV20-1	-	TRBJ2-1	CSARALDDRHGTDNEQFF	TGCAGTGCTAGAGCTCTAGATGATAGACACGGGACGGACAATGAGCAGTTCTTC
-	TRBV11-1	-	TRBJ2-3	CASSLQGLSTDTQYF	TGTGCCAGCAGCTTACAAGGTCTTAGCACAGATACGCAGTATTTT
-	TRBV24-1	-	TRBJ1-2	CATLDNLNYGYTF	TGTGCCACCCTGGACAACTTGAACTATGGCTACACCTTC
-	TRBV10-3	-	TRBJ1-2	CAISAGTFYGYTF	TGTGCCATCAGCGCCGGGACATTCTATGGCTACACCTTC
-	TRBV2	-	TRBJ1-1	CASTTGYRTEAFF	TGTGCCAGTACTACTGGGTATCGCACTGAAGCTTTCTTT
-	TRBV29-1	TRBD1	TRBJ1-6	CSVATGTGARGSPLHF	TGCAGCGTGGCAACCGGGACAGGGGCCCGTGGTTCACCCCTCCACTTT
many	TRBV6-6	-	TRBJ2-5	CASSQETQYF	TGTGCCAGCAGTCAAGAGACCCAGTACTTC
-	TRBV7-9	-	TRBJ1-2	CASSLVDMNYGYTF	TGTGCCAGCAGCTTGGTGGACATGAACTATGGCTACACCTTC
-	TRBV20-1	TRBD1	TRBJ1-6	CSANEDRVVNNSPLHF	TGCAGTGCCAACGAGGACAGGGTGGTTAATAATTCACCCCTCCACTTT
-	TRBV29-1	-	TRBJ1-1	CSVDRRPNTEAFF	TGCAGCGTTGACCGTCGGCCGAACACTGAAGCTTTCTTT
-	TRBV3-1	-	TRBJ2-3	CASSQQRETQGRTQYF	TGTGCCAGCAGCCAACAACGAGAAACCCAGGGAAGAACGCAGTATTTT
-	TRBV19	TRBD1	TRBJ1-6	CASSIAGTGLGSPLHF	TGTGCCAGTAGTATAGCCGGGACAGGGTTGGGCTCACCCCTCCACTTT
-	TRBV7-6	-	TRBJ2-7	CASSFTGSSYEQYF	TGTGCCAGCAGCTTCACGGGCAGCTCCTACGAGCAGTACTTC
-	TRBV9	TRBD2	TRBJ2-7	CASSVAPAGPYYEQYF	TGTGCCAGCAGCGTAGCTCCAGCGGGGCCCTATTACGAGCAGTACTTC
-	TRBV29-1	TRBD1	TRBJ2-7	CSACLQGPGYEQYF	TGCAGCGCTTGCTTACAGGGGCCAGGCTACGAGCAGTACTTC
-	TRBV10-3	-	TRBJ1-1	CAISEPGQNTEAFF	TGTGCCATCAGTGAACCAGGGCAGAACACTGAAGCTTTCTTT
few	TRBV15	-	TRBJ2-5	CATSRVAETQYF	TGTGCCACCAGCAGGGTAGCGGAGACCCAGTACTTC